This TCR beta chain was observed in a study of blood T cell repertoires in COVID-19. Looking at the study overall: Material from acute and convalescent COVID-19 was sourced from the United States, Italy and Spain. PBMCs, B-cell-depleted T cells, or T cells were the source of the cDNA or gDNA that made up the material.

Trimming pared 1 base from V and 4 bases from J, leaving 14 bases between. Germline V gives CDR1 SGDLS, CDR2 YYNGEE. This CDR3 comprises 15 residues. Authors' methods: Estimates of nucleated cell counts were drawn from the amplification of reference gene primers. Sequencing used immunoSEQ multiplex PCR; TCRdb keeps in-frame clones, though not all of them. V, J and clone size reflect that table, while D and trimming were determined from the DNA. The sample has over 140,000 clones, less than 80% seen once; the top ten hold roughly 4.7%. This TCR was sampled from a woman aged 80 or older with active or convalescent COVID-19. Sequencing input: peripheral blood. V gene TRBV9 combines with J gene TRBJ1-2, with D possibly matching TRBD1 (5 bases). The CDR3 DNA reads TGTGCCAGCAGCGTATCCTTAAAAAGGGGCTATGGCTACACCTTC. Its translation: CASSVSLKRGYGYTF. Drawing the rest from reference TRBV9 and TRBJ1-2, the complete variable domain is DSGVTQTPKHLITATGQRVTLRCSPRSGDLSVYWYQQSLDQGLQFLIQYYNGEERAKGNILERFSAQQFPDLHSELNLSSLELGDSALYFCASSVSLKRGYGYTFGSGTRLTVV.